This TCR beta chain was recovered during a study of blood T cell repertoires in COVID-19. Study as a whole: In each case, the material was cDNA or gDNA derived from T cells, B-cell-depleted T cells, or PBMCs.

Clones were sequenced by immunoSEQ multiplex PCR, and TCRdb holds only the in-frame ones, with some missing. This sample has 220,000 or so clones, with approximately 81% found just once. The J segment lost 5 bases and the V segment lost 6 bases, leaving 13 bases of the junction unmatched. The CDR3 covers 16 residues. CDR1 is SQVTM, CDR2 ANQGSEA, per germline. This receptor was identified in a man younger than 40 with active or convalescent COVID-19. This chain uses TRBV29-1 with TRBJ2-1; 10 bases line up with TRBD2. Sequenced sample: peripheral blood. Written as DNA, the CDR3 is TGCAGCGTGGATGGAACCGGGACTAGCGTGAACAATGAGCAGTTCTTC. It is translated as CSVDGTGTSVNNEQFF.